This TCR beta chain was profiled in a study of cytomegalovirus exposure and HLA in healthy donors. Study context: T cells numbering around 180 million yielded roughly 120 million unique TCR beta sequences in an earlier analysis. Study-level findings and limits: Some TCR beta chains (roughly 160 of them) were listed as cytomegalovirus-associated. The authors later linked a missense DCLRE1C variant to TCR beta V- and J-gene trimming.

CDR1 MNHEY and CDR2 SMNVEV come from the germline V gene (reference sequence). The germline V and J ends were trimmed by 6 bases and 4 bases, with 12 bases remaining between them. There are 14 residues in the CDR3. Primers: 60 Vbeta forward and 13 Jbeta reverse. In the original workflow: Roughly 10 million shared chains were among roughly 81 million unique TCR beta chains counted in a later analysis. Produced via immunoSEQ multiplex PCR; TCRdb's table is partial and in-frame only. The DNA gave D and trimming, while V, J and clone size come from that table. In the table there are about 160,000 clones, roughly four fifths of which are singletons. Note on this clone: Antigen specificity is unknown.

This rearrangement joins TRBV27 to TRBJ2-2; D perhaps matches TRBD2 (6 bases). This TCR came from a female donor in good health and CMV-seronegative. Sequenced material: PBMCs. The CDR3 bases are TGTGCCAGCAGAACCAGGCGGGGCACCGGGGAGCTGTTTTTT. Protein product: CASRTRRGTGELFF.